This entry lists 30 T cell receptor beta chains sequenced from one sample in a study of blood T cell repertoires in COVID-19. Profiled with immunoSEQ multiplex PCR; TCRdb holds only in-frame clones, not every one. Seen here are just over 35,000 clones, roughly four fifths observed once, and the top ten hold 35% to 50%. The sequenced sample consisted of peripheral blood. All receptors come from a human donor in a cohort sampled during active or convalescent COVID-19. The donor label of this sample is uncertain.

The CDR3 DNA sequence: TGCGCCAGCAGCCAAGAGTACAGTCCACAAGAGACCCAGTACTTC. Translated: CASSQEYSPQETQYF. This chain uses TRBV4-3 with TRBJ2-5, with D unclear. This CDR3 region has 15 residues. Trimming shortened V by 0 bases and J by 2 bases, and 10 bases separated the two germline ends. Germline V gene lookup returns CDR1 LGHNA and CDR2 YSLEER.

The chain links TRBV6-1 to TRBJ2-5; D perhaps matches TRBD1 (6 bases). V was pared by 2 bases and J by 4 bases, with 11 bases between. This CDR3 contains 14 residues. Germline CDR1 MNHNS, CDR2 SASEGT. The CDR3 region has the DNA TGTGCCAGCAGTGAAAGTCGGACAGTAGAGACCCAGTACTTC. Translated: CASSESRTVETQYF.

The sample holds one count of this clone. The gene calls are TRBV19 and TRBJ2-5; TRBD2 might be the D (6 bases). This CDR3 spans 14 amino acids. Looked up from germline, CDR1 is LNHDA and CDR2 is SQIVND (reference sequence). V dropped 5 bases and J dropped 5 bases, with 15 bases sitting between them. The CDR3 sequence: CASSPSRGRETQYF. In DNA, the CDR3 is TGTGCCAGTAGTCCCTCGCGTGGGAGGGAGACCCAGTACTTC.

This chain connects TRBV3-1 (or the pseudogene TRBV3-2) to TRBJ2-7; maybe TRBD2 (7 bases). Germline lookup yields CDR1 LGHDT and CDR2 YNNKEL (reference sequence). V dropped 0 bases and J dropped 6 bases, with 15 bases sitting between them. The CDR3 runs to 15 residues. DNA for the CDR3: TGTGCCAGCAGCCAAGACTCAGGGGACTATCGCGAGCAGTACTTC. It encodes CASSQDSGDYREQYF.

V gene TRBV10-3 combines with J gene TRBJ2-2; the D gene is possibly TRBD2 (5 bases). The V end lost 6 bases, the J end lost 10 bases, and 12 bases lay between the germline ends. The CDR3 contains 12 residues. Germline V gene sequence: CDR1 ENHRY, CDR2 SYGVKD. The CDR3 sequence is CAISYGGEELFF. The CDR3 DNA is TGTGCCATCAGCTACGGAGGAGAGGAGCTGTTTTTT.

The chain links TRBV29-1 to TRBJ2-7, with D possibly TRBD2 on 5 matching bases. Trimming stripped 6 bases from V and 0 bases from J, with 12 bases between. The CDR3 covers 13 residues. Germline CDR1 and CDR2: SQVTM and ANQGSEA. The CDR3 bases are TGCAGCGTCATACCCCGGGACTCCTACGAGCAGTACTTC. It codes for CSVIPRDSYEQYF.

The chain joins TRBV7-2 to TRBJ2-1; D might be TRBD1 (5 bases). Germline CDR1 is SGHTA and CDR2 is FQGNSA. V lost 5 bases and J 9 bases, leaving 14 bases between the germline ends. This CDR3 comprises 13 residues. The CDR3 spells CASSQIQGTEQFF. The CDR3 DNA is TGTGCCAGCAGCCAGATTCAGGGTACTGAGCAGTTCTTC. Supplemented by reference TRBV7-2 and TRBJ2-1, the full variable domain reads GAGVSQSPSNKVTEKGKDVELRCDPISGHTALYWYRQSLGQGLEFLIYFQGNSAPDKSGLPSDRFSAERTGGSVSTLTIQRTQQEDSAVYLCASSQIQGTEQFFGPGTRLTVL.

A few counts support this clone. CDR3 sequence: CASSPLDRTYGYTF. In DNA, the CDR3 is TGTGCCAGCAGCCCCCTAGACCGCACCTATGGCTACACCTTC. The chain combines TRBV6-5 with TRBJ1-2; no clear D gene. V was clipped by 6 bases and J by 4 bases, with 15 bases between them. The germline gives CDR1 MNHEY, CDR2 SVGAGI. The CDR3 extends over 14 amino acids.

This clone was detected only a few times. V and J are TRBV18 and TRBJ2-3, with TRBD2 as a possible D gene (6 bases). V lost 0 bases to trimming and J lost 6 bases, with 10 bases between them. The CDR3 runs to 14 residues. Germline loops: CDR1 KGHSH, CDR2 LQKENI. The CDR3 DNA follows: TGTGCCAGCTCACCACCGGCGGGGAAGGATACGCAGTATTTT. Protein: CASSPPAGKDTQYF.

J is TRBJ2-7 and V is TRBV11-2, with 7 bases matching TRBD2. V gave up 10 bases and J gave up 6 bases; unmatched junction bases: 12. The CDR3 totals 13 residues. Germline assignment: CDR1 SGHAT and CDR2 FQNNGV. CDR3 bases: TGTGCCATCGCCCCCGGGACTAATCGCGAGCAGTACTTC. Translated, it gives CAIAPGTNREQYF.

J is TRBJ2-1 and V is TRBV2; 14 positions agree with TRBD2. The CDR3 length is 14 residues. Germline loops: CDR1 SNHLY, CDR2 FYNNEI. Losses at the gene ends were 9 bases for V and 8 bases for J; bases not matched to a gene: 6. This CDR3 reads CARGTSGRRDEQFF. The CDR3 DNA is TGTGCCAGAGGGACTAGCGGGAGAAGGGATGAGCAGTTCTTC.

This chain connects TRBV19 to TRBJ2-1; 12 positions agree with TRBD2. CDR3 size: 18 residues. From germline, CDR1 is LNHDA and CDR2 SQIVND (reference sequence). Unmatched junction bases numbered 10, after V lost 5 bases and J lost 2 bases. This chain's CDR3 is CASSSRLAGAGTYNEQFF. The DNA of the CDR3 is TGTGCCAGTAGTTCCCGACTAGCGGGAGCAGGAACCTACAATGAGCAGTTCTTC.

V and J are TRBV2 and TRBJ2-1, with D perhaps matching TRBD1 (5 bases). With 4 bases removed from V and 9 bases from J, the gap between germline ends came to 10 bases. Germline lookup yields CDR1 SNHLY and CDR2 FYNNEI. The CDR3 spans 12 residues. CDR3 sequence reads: CASSGQGREQFF. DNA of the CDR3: TGTGCCAGCAGTGGTCAGGGTCGTGAGCAGTTCTTC.

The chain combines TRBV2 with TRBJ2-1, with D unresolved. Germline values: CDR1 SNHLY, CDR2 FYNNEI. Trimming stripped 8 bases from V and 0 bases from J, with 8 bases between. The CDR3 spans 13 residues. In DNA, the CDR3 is TGTGCCAGCCGCGTTTACTCCTACAATGAGCAGTTCTTC. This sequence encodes CASRVYSYNEQFF.

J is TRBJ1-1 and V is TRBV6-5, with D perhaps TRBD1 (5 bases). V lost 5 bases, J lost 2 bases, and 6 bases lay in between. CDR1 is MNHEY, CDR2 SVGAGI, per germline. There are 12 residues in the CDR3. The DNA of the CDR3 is TGTGCCAGCAGTCAGGGTAACACTGAAGCTTTCTTT. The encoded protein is CASSQGNTEAFF.

In nucleotides, the CDR3 is TGTGCCAGCAGTTTGGGACGGGGGGACGACTATGGCTACACCTTC. This gives the protein CASSLGRGDDYGYTF. The chain joins TRBV6-5 to TRBJ1-2, with D possibly being TRBD1 (5 bases). The V end was cut by 4 bases, the J end by 3 bases, with 15 bases between. The length of the CDR3 is 15 residues. Looked up from germline, CDR1 is MNHEY and CDR2 is SVGAGI.

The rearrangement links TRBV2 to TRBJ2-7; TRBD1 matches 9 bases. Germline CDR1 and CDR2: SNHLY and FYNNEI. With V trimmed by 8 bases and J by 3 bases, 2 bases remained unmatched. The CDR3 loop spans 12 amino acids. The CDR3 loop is CASGTGFYEQYF. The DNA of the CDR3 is TGTGCCAGCGGGACAGGGTTCTACGAGCAGTACTTC. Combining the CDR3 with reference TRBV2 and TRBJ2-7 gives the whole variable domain EPEVTQTPSHQVTQMGQEVILRCVPISNHLYFYWYRQILGQKVEFLVSFYNNEISEKSEIFDDQFSVERPDGSNFTLKIRSTKLEDSAMYFCASGTGFYEQYFGPGTRLTVT.

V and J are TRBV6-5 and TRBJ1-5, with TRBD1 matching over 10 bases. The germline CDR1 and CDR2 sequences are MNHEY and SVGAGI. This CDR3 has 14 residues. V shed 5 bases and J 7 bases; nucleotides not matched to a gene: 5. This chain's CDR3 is CASSRDRGEQPQHF. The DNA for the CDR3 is TGTGCCAGCAGTAGGGACAGGGGTGAGCAGCCCCAGCATTTT.

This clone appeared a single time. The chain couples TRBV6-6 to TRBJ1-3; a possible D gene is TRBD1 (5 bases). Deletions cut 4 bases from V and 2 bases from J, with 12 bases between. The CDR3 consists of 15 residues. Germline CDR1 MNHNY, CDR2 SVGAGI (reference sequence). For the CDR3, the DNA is TGTGCCAGCAGTTCGCAGGGTATGACTGGAAACACCATATATTTT. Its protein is CASSSQGMTGNTIYF.

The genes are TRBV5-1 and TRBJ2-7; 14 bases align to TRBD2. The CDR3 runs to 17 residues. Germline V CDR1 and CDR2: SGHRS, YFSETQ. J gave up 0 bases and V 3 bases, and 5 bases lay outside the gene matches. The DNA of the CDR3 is TGCGCCAGCAGCTCAGGACTAGCGGGAGGTAGCTCCTACGAGCAGTACTTC. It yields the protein CASSSGLAGGSSYEQYF. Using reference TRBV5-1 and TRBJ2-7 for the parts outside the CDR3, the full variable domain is KAGVTQTPRYLIKTRGQQVTLSCSPISGHRSVSWYQQTPGQGLQFLFEYFSETQRNKGNFPGRFSGRQFSNSRSEMNVSTLELGDSALYLCASSSGLAGGSSYEQYFGPGTRLTVT.

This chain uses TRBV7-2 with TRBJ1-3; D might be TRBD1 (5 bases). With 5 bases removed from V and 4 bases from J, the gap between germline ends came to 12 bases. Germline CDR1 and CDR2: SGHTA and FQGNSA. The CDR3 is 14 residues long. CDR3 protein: CASSNPGYGNTIYF. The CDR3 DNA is TGTGCCAGCAGCAACCCAGGGTACGGAAACACCATATATTTT.

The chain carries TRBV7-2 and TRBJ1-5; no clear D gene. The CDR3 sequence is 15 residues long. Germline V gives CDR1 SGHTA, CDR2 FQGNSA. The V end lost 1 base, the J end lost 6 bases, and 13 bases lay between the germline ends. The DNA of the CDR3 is TGTGCCAGCAGCTTAGGAGGGCAGGTGGGTCAGCCCCAGCATTTT. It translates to CASSLGGQVGQPQHF.

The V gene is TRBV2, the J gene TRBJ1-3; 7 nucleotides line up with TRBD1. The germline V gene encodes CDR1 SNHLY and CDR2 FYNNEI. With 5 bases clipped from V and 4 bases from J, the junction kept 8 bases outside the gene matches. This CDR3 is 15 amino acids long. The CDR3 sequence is CASSIRQGDGNTIYF. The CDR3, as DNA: TGTGCCAGCAGTATTCGACAGGGAGACGGAAACACCATATATTTT.

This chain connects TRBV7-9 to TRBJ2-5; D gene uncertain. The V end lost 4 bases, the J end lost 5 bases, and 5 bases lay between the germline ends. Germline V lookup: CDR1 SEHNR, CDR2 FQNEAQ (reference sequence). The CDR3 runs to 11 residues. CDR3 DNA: TGTGCCAGCAGCTCCCCGGAGACCCAGTACTTC. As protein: CASSSPETQYF.

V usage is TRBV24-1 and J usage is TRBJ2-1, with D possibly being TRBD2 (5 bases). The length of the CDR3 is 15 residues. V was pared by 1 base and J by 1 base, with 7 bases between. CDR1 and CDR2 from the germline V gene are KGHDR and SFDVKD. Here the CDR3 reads CATSDLTSSYNEQFF. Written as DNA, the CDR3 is TGTGCCACCAGTGATTTAACTAGTTCCTACAATGAGCAGTTCTTC.

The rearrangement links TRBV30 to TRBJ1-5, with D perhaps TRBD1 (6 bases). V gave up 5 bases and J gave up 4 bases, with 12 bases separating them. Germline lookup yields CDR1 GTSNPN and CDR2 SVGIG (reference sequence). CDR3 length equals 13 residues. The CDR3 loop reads CAWSRTENQPQHF. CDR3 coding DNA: TGTGCCTGGTCAAGGACAGAGAATCAGCCCCAGCATTTT. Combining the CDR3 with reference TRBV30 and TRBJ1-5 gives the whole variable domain SQTIHQWPATLVQPVGSPLSLECTVEGTSNPNLYWYRQAAGRGLQLLFYSVGIGQISSEVPQNLSASRPQDRQFILSSKKLLLSDSGFYLCAWSRTENQPQHFGDGTRLSIL.

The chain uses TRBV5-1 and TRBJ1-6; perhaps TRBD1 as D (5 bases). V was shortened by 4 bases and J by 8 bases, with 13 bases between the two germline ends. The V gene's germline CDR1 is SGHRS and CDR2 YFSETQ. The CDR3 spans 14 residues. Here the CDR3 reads CASSPWGGDSPLHF. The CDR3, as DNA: TGCGCCAGCAGCCCCTGGGGGGGGGATTCACCCCTCCACTTT.

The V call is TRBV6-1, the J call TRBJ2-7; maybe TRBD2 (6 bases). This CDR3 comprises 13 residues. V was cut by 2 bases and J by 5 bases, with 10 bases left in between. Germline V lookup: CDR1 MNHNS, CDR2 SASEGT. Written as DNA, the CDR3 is TGTGCCAGCAGTGAACAGGAGGGCGACGAGCAGTACTTC. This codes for CASSEQEGDEQYF.

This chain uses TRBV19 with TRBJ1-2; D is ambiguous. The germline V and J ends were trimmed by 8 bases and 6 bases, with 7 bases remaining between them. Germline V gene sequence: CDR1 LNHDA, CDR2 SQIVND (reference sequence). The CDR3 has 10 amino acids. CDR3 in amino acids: CASRDHGYTF. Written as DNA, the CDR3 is TGTGCCAGTCGGGATCATGGCTACACCTTC.

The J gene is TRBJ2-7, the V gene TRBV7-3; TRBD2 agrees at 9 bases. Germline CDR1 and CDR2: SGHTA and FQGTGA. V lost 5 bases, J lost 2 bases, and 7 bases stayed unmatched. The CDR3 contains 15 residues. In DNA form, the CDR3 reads TGTGCCAGCAGCCGTGGACTAGCGCCGACCTACGAGCAGTACTTC. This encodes CASSRGLAPTYEQYF.